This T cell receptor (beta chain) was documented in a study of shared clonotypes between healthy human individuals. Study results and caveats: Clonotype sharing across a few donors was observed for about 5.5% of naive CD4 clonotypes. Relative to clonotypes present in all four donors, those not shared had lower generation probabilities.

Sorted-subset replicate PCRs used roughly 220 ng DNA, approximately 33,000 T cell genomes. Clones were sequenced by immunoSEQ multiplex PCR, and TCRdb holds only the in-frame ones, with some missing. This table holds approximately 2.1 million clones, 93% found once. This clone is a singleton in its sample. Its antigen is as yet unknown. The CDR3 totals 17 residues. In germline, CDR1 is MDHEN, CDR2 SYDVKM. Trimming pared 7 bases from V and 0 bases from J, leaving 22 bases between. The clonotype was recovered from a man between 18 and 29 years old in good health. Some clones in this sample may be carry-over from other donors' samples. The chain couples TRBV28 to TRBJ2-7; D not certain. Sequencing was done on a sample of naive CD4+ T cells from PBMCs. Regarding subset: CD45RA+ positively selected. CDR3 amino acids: CASIFSISPFSSYEQYF. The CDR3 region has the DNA TGTGCCAGCATTTTCTCTATCAGCCCCTTCAGCTCCTACGAGCAGTACTTC.